The 13 T cell receptor beta chains below were found in one sample sequenced in a study of shared clonotypes between healthy human individuals. Method: immunoSEQ multiplex PCR; TCRdb's copy keeps in-frame clones and lacks some. Found here are some 1.4 million clones, roughly 96% of them singletons; the top ten hold roughly 1.2%. The material sequenced was naive CD4+ T cells sorted from blood. Regarding subset: CD45RA+ positively selected. The receptors were gathered from a man aged 25 to 40 in good health.

This clone appeared a single time. This sequence joins TRBV6-1 and TRBJ2-1; TRBD2 agrees at 12 bases. With 0 bases clipped from V and 7 bases from J, the junction kept 10 bases outside the gene matches. Per germline, CDR1 MNHNS and CDR2 SASEGT. The CDR3 spans 18 residues. The CDR3 loop is CASSEAILTSGSANEQFF. For the CDR3, the DNA is TGTGCCAGCAGTGAAGCCATTCTGACTAGCGGGAGTGCAAATGAGCAGTTCTTC.

The chain combines TRBV4-3 with TRBJ2-7; 7 positions agree with TRBD1. The germline V gene encodes CDR1 LGHNA and CDR2 YSLEER. The CDR3 runs to 16 residues. After removal of 0 bases from V and 0 bases from J, the junction contained 5 bases not matched to a gene. CDR3 residues: CASSQEGTVGSYEQYF. DNA of the CDR3: TGCGCCAGCAGCCAAGAAGGGACAGTGGGCTCCTACGAGCAGTACTTC.

The sample holds one count of this clone. An end of the junction differs from the germline gene, which may be a read error. The J gene is TRBJ2-1, the V gene TRBV7-7, with 8 bases that match TRBD1. CDR3 size: 13 residues. CDR1 is SSHAT and CDR2 is FNYEAQ in the germline V gene (reference sequence). The CDR3 sequence: CASSPDRVNEQFF. The CDR3 DNA is TGTGCTAGCAGCCCGGACAGGGTCAATGAGCAGTTCTTC.

The gene calls are TRBV2 and TRBJ1-4, with 8 positions matching TRBD1. This CDR3 contains 13 residues. The germline gives CDR1 SNHLY, CDR2 FYNNEI. Trimming cost V 4 bases and J 8 bases; bases outside gene matches: 3. This CDR3 is CASSVQGGEKLFF. In nucleotides, the CDR3 is TGTGCCAGCAGTGTACAGGGGGGCGAAAAACTGTTTTTT.

The rearrangement links TRBV28 to TRBJ1-4, with a possible D match to TRBD1 (6 bases). CDR3 size: 15 residues. Trimming removed 6 bases from V and 7 bases from J, with 18 bases in between. Germline CDR1 MDHEN, CDR2 SYDVKM. CDR3 sequence (DNA): TGTGCCAGCAGGAACACAGGGAATGTTTTTGAAAAACTGTTTTTT. It yields the protein CASRNTGNVFEKLFF. The full variable domain, rest sourced from reference TRBV28 and TRBJ1-4, is DVKVTQSSRYLVKRTGEKVFLECVQDMDHENMFWYRQDPGLGLRLIYFSYDVKMKEKGDIPEGYSVSREKKERFSLILESASTNQTSMYLCASRNTGNVFEKLFFGSGTQLSVL.

This clone is a singleton in its sample. The chain recombines TRBV28 with TRBJ2-1; 7 bases match TRBD1. V lost 3 bases to trimming and J lost 8 bases; unmatched junction nucleotides: 10. CDR1 is MDHEN, CDR2 SYDVKM, per germline. This CDR3 region has 15 residues. Here the CDR3 DNA reads TGTGCCAGCAGTTTTCTTGGACAGGTCGGTTATGAGCAGTTCTTC. It specifies CASSFLGQVGYEQFF.

The chain recombines TRBV9 with TRBJ2-7; D is possibly TRBD2 (5 bases). Per germline, CDR1 SGDLS and CDR2 YYNGEE. The CDR3 runs to 15 residues. V gave up 0 bases and J gave up 0 bases, with 10 bases separating them. In DNA form, the CDR3 reads TGTGCCAGCAGCGTAGTGGCGGGCCCCTCCTACGAGCAGTACTTC. Protein: CASSVVAGPSYEQYF.

V is TRBV13 and J is TRBJ2-6; TRBD1 matches at 7 bases. The CDR3 sequence is 15 residues long. Germline CDR1 and CDR2: PRHDT and FYEKMQ (reference sequence). Germline trimming cut 5 bases from V and 2 bases from J; bases unmatched to any gene: 3. CDR3 DNA: TGTGCCAGCAGCCCGACAGGGACTGGGGCCAACGTCCTGACTTTC. This codes for CASSPTGTGANVLTF.

Comments on this clone: The same CDR3 can be traced to other DNA sequences in this sample. The gene calls are TRBV5-1 and TRBJ1-4, with 8 bases identical to TRBD1. The CDR3 loop spans 14 amino acids. V dropped 4 bases and J dropped 7; count of bases not matched to a gene: 6. Germline CDR1 and CDR2: SGHRS and YFSETQ. The DNA for the CDR3 is TGCGCCAGCAGCCCAGGACAGGGTGGTGAAAAACTGTTTTTT. It encodes CASSPGQGGEKLFF.

The chain combines TRBV2 with TRBJ2-1, with 7 bases aligning to TRBD1. There are 15 residues in the CDR3. Germline CDR1 reads SNHLY; CDR2 reads FYNNEI. Trimming at V came to 8 bases and at J to 5 bases, leaving 12 bases not matched to a gene. The CDR3 coding sequence is TGTGCCAGCGCCAGGGACAGTGGGGGACACAATGAGCAGTTCTTC. Its translation: CASARDSGGHNEQFF.

The chain recombines TRBV28 with TRBJ1-2, with D unclear. The CDR3 is 14 amino acids. V shed 2 bases and J shed 4 bases, with 11 bases lying between them. CDR1 is MDHEN, CDR2 SYDVKM, per germline. The CDR3, as DNA: TGTGCCAGCAGTTTACGGCACGATGTCTATGGCTACACCTTC. Encoded protein: CASSLRHDVYGYTF.

This chain uses TRBV4-1 with TRBJ2-5, with TRBD1 identical over 10 bases. V trimming: 4 bases; J trimming: 4 bases; junction bases outside the gene matches: 15. The germline gives CDR1 MGHRA, CDR2 YSYEKL. The length of the CDR3 is 18 residues. This chain's CDR3 is CASSLFGTGVAVAETQYF. Here the CDR3 DNA reads TGCGCCAGCAGCCTTTTCGGGACAGGGGTTGCTGTGGCAGAGACCCAGTACTTC.

V gene TRBV5-1 combines with J gene TRBJ2-2; maybe TRBD2 (6 bases). V was pared by 4 bases and J by 7 bases, with 17 bases between. Germline CDR1 reads SGHRS; CDR2 reads YFSETQ. The CDR3 length is 15 residues. The CDR3 DNA sequence: TGCGCCAGCAGCGCCGTGACTAGTGAAGGCGGGGAGCTGTTTTTT. Its protein product is CASSAVTSEGGELFF.